The rows below give T cell receptor beta chains drawn from one sample of a study of beta chain features in type 1 diabetes. Measured with immunoSEQ multiplex PCR; TCRdb has only the in-frame clones, and not every one. The table shows approximately 170,000 clones, with 7.5% to 9.5% occurring only once. The specimen was central memory CD4+ T cells from blood. The receptors originated from a woman between 18 and 30 years old in good health. The CDR3 runs from the conserved cysteine through the conserved F or W. The D gene is left open where the match is weak. Size is stated for part of the rows, as once, few or many counts, or as a class when the clone is expanded.

>TRBD2|few|TRBV4-2|TRBJ2-2
CASSQEGGKNTGELFF
TGTGCCAGCAGCCAAGAGGGAGGGAAGAACACCGGGGAGCTGTTTTTT
>NA|NA|TRBV19|TRBJ1-2
CASKDSPISDYGYTF
TGTGCCAGTAAGGACAGCCCTATTTCGGACTATGGCTACACCTTC
>TRBD1|NA|TRBV7-9|TRBJ1-2
CASSGPGQGSGYTF
TGTGCCAGCAGCGGCCCGGGACAGGGATCCGGCTACACCTTC
>NA|NA|TRBV5-1|TRBJ1-2
CASSPGSGDYGYTF
TGCGCCAGCAGCCCAGGCAGCGGAGACTATGGCTACACCTTC
>TRBD1|few|TRBV5-4|TRBJ2-1
CASSSRDRNANEQFF
TGTGCCAGCAGCTCCCGGGACAGGAACGCCAATGAGCAGTTCTTC
>NA|few|TRBV7-2|TRBJ2-5
CASSLVRGQETQYF
TGTGCCAGCAGCTTAGTGAGGGGGCAAGAGACCCAGTACTTC
>NA|NA|TRBV11-3|TRBJ1-2
CASSLPQNYGYTF
TGTGCCAGCAGCTTACCCCAGAACTATGGCTACACCTTC
>NA|NA|TRBV7-2|TRBJ2-7
CASSLAATPSEQYF
TGTGCCAGCAGCTTAGCGGCGACACCCTCCGAGCAGTACTTC
>NA|NA|TRBV28|TRBJ1-2
CASSTGANYGYTF
TGTGCCAGTTCGACAGGAGCTAACTATGGCTACACCTTC
>NA|NA|TRBV7-9|TRBJ1-1
CASSLGGPGRGTEAFF
TGTGCCAGCAGCTTAGGGGGGCCAGGGAGGGGCACTGAAGCTTTCTTT
>TRBD1|few|TRBV5-6|TRBJ1-2
CASRLAGDSGYTF
TGTGCCAGCAGACTAGCGGGGGACAGTGGCTACACCTTC
>TRBD2|few|TRBV30|TRBJ2-7
CAWSTVAGGEQYF
TGTGCCTGGAGTACGGTAGCGGGAGGCGAGCAGTACTTC
>NA|few|TRBV7-3|TRBJ1-5
CASSLIPGTRKPQHF
TGTGCCAGCAGCTTAATCCCCGGGACACGGAAGCCCCAGCATTTT
>NA|many|TRBV19|TRBJ1-5
CASSGTGSQPQHF
TGTGCCAGTAGCGGCACAGGTAGCCAGCCCCAGCATTTT
>NA|many|TRBV4-1|TRBJ2-5
CASSQWQGETQYF
TGCGCCAGCAGCCAATGGCAGGGAGAGACCCAGTACTTC
>NA|NA|TRBV30|TRBJ1-1
CAWTRDASDTEAFF
TGTGCCTGGACCAGGGACGCTAGCGACACTGAAGCTTTCTTT
>NA|NA|TRBV7-3|TRBJ1-2
CASSPDSNYGYTF
TGTGCCAGCAGCCCGGACAGCAACTATGGCTACACCTTC
>TRBD1|NA|TRBV7-9|TRBJ1-1
CASSLQDPGQGFAFF
TGTGCCAGCAGCTTACAGGATCCGGGACAGGGGTTTGCTTTCTTT
>NA|NA|TRBV30|TRBJ1-2
CAYAGRGAGSLGYTF
TGTGCCTACGCCGGCAGGGGCGCGGGTAGCTTGGGCTACACCTTC
>TRBD1|few|TRBV13|TRBJ2-7
CASSSSRQGTFYEQYF
TGTGCCAGCAGCTCCTCCCGACAGGGCACCTTCTACGAGCAGTACTTC
>TRBD2|few|TRBV12-5|TRBJ2-2
CASGGLAGGPFVGELFF
TGTGCTAGTGGTGGGCTGGCGGGGGGACCTTTTGTCGGGGAGCTGTTTTTT
>NA|NA|TRBV25-1|TRBJ2-7
CASSPPGFSYEQYF
TGTGCCAGCAGCCCCCCCGGGTTCTCCTACGAGCAGTACTTC
>NA|few|TRBV7-2|TRBJ2-6
CASSFVFGDRSGANVLTF
TGTGCCAGCAGCTTCGTTTTTGGAGATCGATCTGGGGCCAACGTCCTGACTTTC
>NA|NA|TRBV29-1|TRBJ2-5
CSAVKSGQETQYF
TGCAGCGCCGTGAAGAGCGGACAAGAGACCCAGTACTTC
>NA|few|TRBV14|TRBJ2-1
CASSLSGSYNEQFF
TGTGCCAGCAGCCTGTCGGGCTCCTACAATGAGCAGTTCTTC
>NA|few|TRBV25-1|TRBJ1-1
CASSVRTEAFF
TGTGCCAGCAGTGTTCGCACTGAAGCTTTCTTT
>NA|few|TRBV9|TRBJ2-2
CASSVGGANTGELFF
TGTGCCAGCAGCGTAGGGGGCGCGAACACCGGGGAGCTGTTTTTT
>NA|NA|TRBV2|TRBJ1-5
CASRSDFGPQHF
TGTGCCAGCAGGTCAGACTTTGGGCCCCAGCATTTT
>TRBD2|NA|TRBV7-7|TRBJ2-5
CASSFEAGGTETQYF
TGTGCTAGCAGCTTCGAGGCGGGAGGAACGGAGACCCAGTACTTC
>TRBD1|few|TRBV4-2|TRBJ2-7
CASSQVPGQGSYEQYF
TGTGCCAGCAGCCAAGTTCCCGGACAGGGCTCCTACGAGCAGTACTTC